The sequence of this T cell receptor beta chain was determined in a study of blood T cell repertoires in COVID-19. On the study more broadly: Whether acute or convalescent, the COVID-19 samples came from the United States, Italy and Spain. T cells, B-cell-depleted T cells, or PBMCs provided the cDNA or gDNA that served as material.

CDR1 and CDR2 from the germline V gene are SGHAT and FQNNGV. Trimming cost V 5 bases and J 2 bases; bases outside gene matches: 8. The length of the CDR3 is 15 residues. Clones were sequenced by immunoSEQ multiplex PCR, and TCRdb holds only the in-frame ones, with some missing. Of around 300,000 clones listed, approximately 91% are singletons. Seattle enrolled patients during active infection and tracked them longitudinally. The TCR sequence derives from a woman aged 25 to 45 with COVID-19, enrolled during active disease. The V and J genes are TRBV11-2 and TRBJ2-7; TRBD1 agrees at 8 bases. Sequences were obtained from peripheral blood. CDR3: CASSLRGTGTYEQYF. CDR3 DNA: TGTGCCAGCAGCCTCCGCGGGACAGGAACCTACGAGCAGTACTTC.